Sequencing of this T cell receptor beta chain was carried out in a study of blood T cell repertoires in COVID-19 (dated by TCRdb to about 2020). For the study in its entirety: Collaborator samples came from the United States, Italy and Spain and covered acute and convalescent phases of COVID-19. A freely available public database, intended as a resource for researchers studying the immune response to SARS-CoV-2, is where the repertoires were released. Nearly every sample came with metadata listing a de-identified subject ID, COVID-19 status, age in years and sex. The prospective study material was composed of cDNA or gDNA derived from T cells, B-cell-depleted T cells, or PBMCs. Samples came from the ongoing ImmuneRACE study (first 160 participants) plus 1,254 subjects from 6 global collaborators. Subjects who had been exposed to COVID-19, were actively infected with it, or had recovered from it provided the deeply sampled blood TCRbeta repertoires that made up the dataset. Where available, HLA class I and class II types were obtained from metadata supplied by the sample provider rather than from assay-based typing. Findings and caveats that apply to the study as a whole: Clinical and demographic metadata were provided uncurated, with the amount varying by source and participant.

The immunoSEQ Assay, a bias-controlled multiplex PCR, was used to amplify TCRbeta CDR3 regions from genomic DNA. Regarding the original processing steps: The number of nucleated cells in each sample was estimated by amplification of reference gene primers within the assay. To quantify the absolute abundance of each unique TCRbeta CDR3 rearrangement, sequence reads were collapsed and filtered. For each sample, productive Simpson clonality was calculated as the square root of Simpson's diversity index across productive rearrangements. The table was pulled from immuneACCESS by TCRdb, which kept in-frame rearrangements only. Such tables lose some clones; where checked, under half of the loss comes from unresolved V genes, and the rest has no known cause. Clone size and the V and J calls come from that table; the DNA yielded D and trimming. Counted in this sample were about 140,000 clones; 88% of them appeared once. The ten largest clones represent about 1.5% of the sample.

Each collaborating institution followed its own protocols to collect whole blood in K2EDTA tubes. For TCRbeta analysis, collaborators shipped samples as frozen whole blood, isolated PBMCs, or DNA extracted from either of those sample types. In the case of this clone: It has no known antigen specificity. Per-base quality was not reported, and no clone a single base away is much larger than it.

Taken from the germline V gene (reference sequence), the CDR1 and CDR2 loops are SEHNR and FQNEAQ. The CDR3 holds 14 amino acids from the cysteine to the phenylalanine. CDR3 DNA only is kept here, 42 bases in frame from base 1. The germline V and J ends show losses of 4 bases and 0 bases respectively, and no gene match explains 2 bases of the junction. The clonotype originates from a woman in her forties or fifties with acute or convalescent COVID-19. Sequencing was carried out using peripheral blood. Here the chain combines TRBV7-9 and TRBJ1-1; 7 bases in the junction line up with TRBD1. The DNA sequence follows: TGTGCCAGCAGCTGGGACAGCGTGAACACTGAAGCTTTCTTT. It encodes CASSWDSVNTEAFF.